Listed below are T cell receptor beta chains from one sample, sequenced in a study of blood T cells in healthy people across ages. TCRdb re-analysed the 5' RACE reads in MiXCR, keeping a single row per CDR3 protein. The sample lists approximately 1.5 million distinct CDR3 sequences; about 42% were seen once. The sequencing sample was made of blood. The receptors here all came from a woman under 30 in good health. Each CDR3 is given without its conserved first and last residue.

J gene	V gene	CDR3 protein
TRBJ2-4	TRBV5-6	ASSAARQENIQY
TRBJ2-1	TRBV7-2	ASSLTPGSGRDRSEQF
TRBJ1-1	TRBV29-1	SVEKRLTNTEAF
TRBJ1-6	TRBV5-1	ACRAGASSYNSPLH
TRBJ2-3	TRBV12-3/TRBV12-4	ASRRGGSFTDTQY
-	TRBV4-3	ASSPSVTAFETQY
TRBJ1-5	TRBV6-1	ASSVDRGYSNQPQH
TRBJ2-3	TRBV29-1	SVGGTSGGTDTQY
TRBJ1-2	TRBV12-5	ASGLEGFYGYT
TRBJ2-1	TRBV6-2/TRBV6-3	ASSYLTSGTEQF
TRBJ2-7	TRBV18	ASSPPGYEQY
TRBJ2-7	TRBV6-2/TRBV6-3	APTKNEQY
TRBJ2-2	TRBV20-1	SARDKGRDFTGELF
TRBJ1-5	TRBV20-1	SARWIRGENQPQH
TRBJ1-5	TRBV6-5	ASRRDRGYNQLQH
TRBJ2-5	TRBV5-1	ASGVDGETQY
TRBJ2-7	TRBV7-2	ASSLVSISYEQY
TRBJ1-2	TRBV7-3	ASSLLGRTDTGYT
TRBJ2-2	TRBV25-1	ATALAGPTGELF
TRBJ2-1	TRBV27	ANSLDLAALYNEQF
TRBJ2-1	TRBV10-3	AISRGGIAGGDNEQF
TRBJ2-3	TRBV12-3/TRBV12-4	ASSPRGTQY
TRBJ2-1	TRBV27	ASSKTSLTYNEQF
TRBJ2-7	TRBV2	ASSYASTAYEQY
TRBJ2-7	TRBV12-3/TRBV12-4	ASSSTLRGSYEQY
TRBJ2-1	TRBV21-1	ANTGFPYNEQF
TRBJ2-5	TRBV18	ASSPLSGLSQETQY
TRBJ1-4	TRBV7-9	ASSPGQGSGEKLF
TRBJ1-1	TRBV27	ASSLGVKGLTEAF
TRBJ1-4	TRBV11-2	ASSLNQRLF
TRBJ2-3	TRBV7-3	ASSSKGTDTQY
TRBJ2-5	TRBV10-3	AISGSDSGIGETQY
TRBJ1-6	TRBV19	ASSIQGGAYNSPLH
TRBJ1-2	TRBV25-1	ASSDFSYGFT
TRBJ2-7	TRBV27	ASSLDRGNEQY
TRBJ2-7	TRBV20-1	SARVHHSYNEQY
TRBJ1-2	TRBV3-1	ASSHARQGTTNYGYT
TRBJ2-1	TRBV5-1	ASSPGQPLTREQF
TRBJ2-3	TRBV4-3	ASSPLSGAGEGTDTQY
TRBJ2-1	TRBV20-1	SATRDRAGNEQF